One sample yielded the 17 T cell receptor beta chains listed below, sequenced in a study of T cells in Graves' hyperthyroidism and ophthalmopathy. Amplification yielded TCR beta CDR3 regions, with RNA transcripts as the source. An initial round of RT-PCR targeting the TCR CDR3 relied on the HTBI primer set. TCRdb reprocessed the multiplex PCR reads with MiXCR, giving one entry per CDR3 protein. The table records 500,000 or so distinct CDR3 sequences, 16% of them present only once. The sample consisted of blood. The receptors shown here come from a woman aged 25 to 39 with Graves' ophthalmopathy.

This clonotype appeared a few times. The V and J genes are TRBV28 and TRBJ2-4; 8 bases line up with TRBD1. The CDR3 is 14 amino acids. CDR1 and CDR2 (germline): MDHEN, SYDVKM. The ends lost 4 bases at V and 8 bases at J; junction bases unmatched: 7. In DNA, the CDR3 is TGTGCCAGCAGTTCAAACAGGGGGGAGGACATTCAGTACTTC. Translating it yields CASSSNRGEDIQYF.

This clonotype was counted a few times. The V and J genes are TRBV12-3 or TRBV12-4 and TRBJ2-5, with 8 bases lining up with TRBD2. The length of the CDR3 is 13 residues. Trimming removed 3 bases from V and 12 bases from J; junction bases left unmatched: 9. CDR3 region: CASSLGAGATKYF. CDR3 nucleotide sequence: TGTGCCAGCAGTTTGGGAGCGGGAGCAACGAAGTACTTC.

This clonotype was picked up a small number of times. V is TRBV7-2 and J is TRBJ2-7, with 10 bases lining up with TRBD2. The V gene end was trimmed by 1 base and the J gene end by 3 bases; junction bases not matched to a gene: 3. Germline CDR1 reads SGHTA; CDR2 reads FQGNSA. CDR3 size: 15 residues. CDR3 region: CASSLVGLANYEQYF. The CDR3 DNA follows: TGTGCCAGCAGCTTAGTGGGACTAGCGAACTACGAGCAGTACTTC.

This clonotype was detected many times. The rearrangement uses TRBV28 and TRBJ2-7; the match to TRBD2 covers 13 bases. The germline V gene encodes CDR1 MDHEN and CDR2 SYDVKM. The ends lost 1 base at V and 2 bases at J; junction bases unmatched: 5. The CDR3 spans 17 residues. The CDR3 here is CASSLFSGTSGAYEQYF. The CDR3 DNA reads TGTGCCAGCAGTTTATTTTCCGGGACTAGCGGGGCCTACGAGCAGTACTTC.

This clonotype occurred many times. The chain has TRBV9 and TRBJ2-2; the D call may be TRBD1 or TRBD2 (6 bases each). V lost 7 bases and J 4 bases, leaving 20 bases between the germline ends. Per germline, CDR1 SGDLS and CDR2 YYNGEE. The CDR3 loop spans 16 amino acids. Here the CDR3 DNA reads TGTGCCAGCGATCAAAGGGGTGGGGGGCGCACCGGGGAGCTGTTTTTT. As protein: CASDQRGGGRTGELFF.

This clonotype has at least ten counts. V and J are TRBV3-1 and TRBJ1-1; D uncertain. Germline V gene data show CDR1 as LGHDT and CDR2 as YNNKEL (reference sequence). V was cut by 1 base and J by 5 bases, with 17 bases left in between. The CDR3 runs to 16 residues. CDR3 loop: CASSQALLNGETEAFF. The CDR3 DNA follows: TGTGCCAGCAGCCAAGCGCTTCTCAATGGGGAGACTGAAGCTTTCTTT.

V gene TRBV4-3 combines with J gene TRBJ2-1, with TRBD2 identical over 11 bases. Per the germline V gene, CDR1 is LGHNA and CDR2 is YSLEER. The CDR3 length is 16 residues. J gave up 4 bases and V 3 bases, and 5 bases lay outside the gene matches. CDR3 in DNA: TGCGCCAGCAGCCAGAAAGGACTAGCGGGTTACAATGAGCAGTTCTTC. Translating it yields CASSQKGLAGYNEQFF.

This clonotype was picked up many times. This rearrangement joins TRBV2 to TRBJ1-5; maybe TRBD1 (5 bases). CDR1 and CDR2 from the germline V gene are SNHLY and FYNNEI. The CDR3 loop spans 15 amino acids. Trimming left V 6 bases short and J 3 bases short, with 15 bases between. In nucleotides, the CDR3 is TGTGCCAGCAGACCCGACAGATTTTCCAATCAGCCCCAGCATTTT. As protein: CASRPDRFSNQPQHF.

The chain recombines TRBV6-1 with TRBJ2-4; D ambiguous. There are 14 residues in the CDR3. From germline, CDR1 is MNHNS and CDR2 SASEGT. V lost 1 base and J 1 base, leaving 5 bases between the germline ends. The CDR3: CASSEEGAKNIQYF. The CDR3 DNA is TGTGCCAGCAGTGAAGAAGGGGCCAAAAACATTCAGTACTTC.

This clonotype occurred many times. This chain connects TRBV6-2 or TRBV6-3 to TRBJ2-1; D uncertain. In germline, CDR1 is MNHEY, CDR2 SVGEGT. The V and J ends lost 4 bases and 4 bases respectively, with 5 bases between them. The CDR3 has 12 residues. The DNA of the CDR3 is TGTGCCAGCAGTTCGCGGTACAATGAGCAGTTCTTC. This translates into CASSSRYNEQFF.

The table lists this clonotype with many counts. The chain is built from TRBV20-1 and TRBJ1-1; TRBD1 is a possible D gene (5 bases). The CDR3 extends over 14 amino acids. Germline CDR1 and CDR2: DFQATT and SNEGSKA (reference sequence). Trimming left V 3 bases short and J 0 bases short, with 11 bases between. The chain's CDR3 is CSAREDSLNTEAFF. CDR3 sequence (DNA): TGCAGTGCTAGGGAAGACAGCCTGAACACTGAAGCTTTCTTT.

This chain links TRBV7-9 with TRBJ1-3; D remains ambiguous. Trimming removed 2 bases from V and 4 bases from J, with 9 bases in between. In germline, CDR1 is SEHNR, CDR2 FQNEAQ (reference sequence). The CDR3 spans 14 residues. The CDR3 protein is CASSLPHLGNTIYF. CDR3 coding DNA: TGTGCCAGCAGCTTACCCCACCTAGGAAACACCATATATTTT.

This clonotype came up many times. The gene calls are TRBV7-2 and TRBJ2-7; 7 nucleotides line up with TRBD2. The germline CDR1 and CDR2 sequences are SGHTA and FQGNSA. The CDR3 spans 14 residues. Trimming at V came to 4 bases and at J to 3 bases, leaving 6 bases not matched to a gene. CDR3 coding DNA: TGTGCCAGCAGCTCCCGCGGGAGTTTCTACGAGCAGTACTTC. This codes for CASSSRGSFYEQYF.

The rearrangement links TRBV5-1 to TRBJ2-3; no clear D gene. This CDR3 comprises 18 residues. V was pared by 0 bases and J by 4 bases, with 21 bases between. Germline loops: CDR1 SGHRS, CDR2 YFSETQ. The CDR3 nucleotides are TGCGCCAGCAGCTTGGATTACCCAATCCCGGGTGGCCCAGATACGCAGTATTTT. Its protein product is CASSLDYPIPGGPDTQYF. Combining the CDR3 with reference TRBV5-1 and TRBJ2-3 gives the whole variable domain KAGVTQTPRYLIKTRGQQVTLSCSPISGHRSVSWYQQTPGQGLQFLFEYFSETQRNKGNFPGRFSGRQFSNSRSEMNVSTLELGDSALYLCASSLDYPIPGGPDTQYFGPGTRLTVL.

Only one count was recorded for this clonotype. V usage is TRBV11-3 and J usage is TRBJ2-7; maybe TRBD2 (5 bases). The CDR3 is 13 residues long. Trimming stripped 3 bases from V and 7 bases from J, with 13 bases between. Germline assignment: CDR1 SGHNT and CDR2 YENEEA. The CDR3 DNA sequence: TGTGCCAGCAGCTTGGCGGGTTCCAATGAGCAGTACTTC. It yields the protein CASSLAGSNEQYF.

The chain employs TRBV10-3 and TRBJ2-7; D remains ambiguous. CDR3 length: 11 residues. The V gene's germline CDR1 is ENHRY and CDR2 SYGVKD. The V end lost 8 bases, the J end lost 3 bases, and 8 bases lay between the germline ends. The CDR3, as DNA: TGTGCCATCGGAACACTCTACGAGCAGTACTTC. This codes for CAIGTLYEQYF.

This clonotype was seen at least ten times. This chain links TRBV6-1 with TRBJ1-1; D unclear. With 2 bases removed from V and 7 bases from J, the gap between germline ends came to 8 bases. The CDR3 is made up of 12 amino acids. The germline gives CDR1 MNHNS, CDR2 SASEGT. The CDR3 DNA is TGTGCCAGCAGTGAAATGGGAAGTGAAGCTTTCTTT. It is translated as CASSEMGSEAFF.